This TCR beta chain was documented in a study of blood T cell repertoires in COVID-19. At the level of the study: Sites across the United States, Italy and Spain contributed samples from acute and convalescent COVID-19. PBMCs, B-cell-depleted T cells, or T cells were the source of the cDNA or gDNA that made up the material.

Trimming removed 8 bases from V and 0 bases from J; junction bases left unmatched: 12. There are 17 residues in the CDR3. CDR1 and CDR2 (germline): SNHLY, FYNNEI. Original methodology: Reference gene primer amplification in the assay estimated nucleated cell counts. Assay: immunoSEQ multiplex PCR; the TCRdb copy retains only in-frame clones and omits some. The D gene and trimming were derived from the DNA, and the V and J assignments and clone size from that table. The repertoire has 200,000 to 250,000 clones, about 90% of them found once; the top ten carry around 1.5%. This clone was picked up one time.

This TCR came from a man aged 18 to 29 with active or convalescent COVID-19. Sequences were obtained from peripheral blood. The chain links TRBV2 to TRBJ1-5; TRBD1 matches 8 bases. The CDR3 spells CASLRTGLSNSNQPQHF. As DNA, the CDR3 is TGTGCCAGCCTACGGACAGGGCTCTCCAATAGCAATCAGCCCCAGCATTTT.